Below are 4 T cell receptor beta chains sequenced from a single sample in a study of STAT5B mutations in CD4+ large granular lymphocyte leukemia (dated by TCRdb to between 2021 and 2023). To prepare the library, the immunoSEQ multiplex PCR assay was applied. In TCRdb, the immuneACCESS table is reduced to in-frame sequences with V and J assigned. These tables do not hold every clone; where another copy was compared, an unresolved V gene accounts for under half, and the others remain unexplained. This sample gives about 36,000 clones in total; more than 70% of them show up just once. The ten largest clones represent around 0.5% of the sample. Material: CD4+ T cells from blood buffy coats. The receptors originated from a human donor in good health.

Only a few counts were recorded for this clone. The chain employs TRBV27 and TRBJ2-7; perhaps TRBD1 as D (6 bases). CDR1 is MNHEY, CDR2 SMNVEV, per germline (reference sequence). V was pared by 6 bases and J by 0 bases, with 9 bases between. This CDR3 contains 13 residues. CDR3 amino acids: CASSLGGSYEQYF. The CDR3 bases are TGTGCCAGCAGCCTAGGGGGCTCCTACGAGCAGTACTTC.

This sequence joins TRBV4-1 and TRBJ2-5, with 15 bases identical to TRBD2. V was pared by 3 bases and J by 1 base, with 9 bases of the junction left unmatched. This CDR3 region has 19 residues. Germline V gene lookup returns CDR1 MGHRA and CDR2 YSYEKL. This CDR3 reads CASSHPGLAGGPAQETQYF. The CDR3, as DNA: TGCGCCAGCAGCCACCCCGGACTAGCGGGGGGGCCAGCCCAAGAGACCCAGTACTTC.

The chain employs TRBV4-1 and TRBJ2-2, with TRBD1 matching over 9 bases. The germline V gene has CDR1 MGHRA and CDR2 YSYEKL. This CDR3 has 17 residues. Trimming removed 4 bases from V and 0 bases from J; junction bases left unmatched: 6. CDR3 loop: CASSRNRDRANTGELFF. CDR3 nucleotide sequence: TGCGCCAGCAGCCGAAATCGGGACAGGGCGAACACCGGGGAGCTGTTTTTT.

The V and J genes are TRBV6-1 and TRBJ1-6; D call uncertain. The CDR3 contains 15 residues. The germline V gene has CDR1 MNHNS and CDR2 SASEGT. V lost 2 bases and J 7 bases, leaving 12 bases between the germline ends. The CDR3 reads CASSELRPSNSPLHF. CDR3 nucleotide sequence: TGTGCCAGCAGTGAATTGCGACCCTCGAATTCACCCCTCCACTTT.